The clone carrying this T cell receptor (beta chain) was counted only a few times. The data stem from a study of control samples from healthy donors and cancer patients. Sequencing was performed with immunoSEQ multiplex PCR; in TCRdb, only in-frame clones are kept and a portion is missing. The sample yields roughly 63,000 clones, almost 90% seen once. The origin of this receptor is a man in his 60s with colorectal cancer. The sample comprised PBMCs.

The CDR3 bases are TGCGCCAGCAGCCAAGACGCCGATTTAACCTACGAGCAGTACTTC. It yields the protein CASSQDADLTYEQYF. The chain joins TRBV4-3 to TRBJ2-7; D is unresolved. Germline-derived CDR1 and CDR2 are LGHNA and YSLEER. The CDR3 length is 15 residues. Trimming stripped 0 bases from V and 2 bases from J, with 11 bases between.